This TCR beta chain was identified during a study of blood T cell repertoires in COVID-19. Clones were read by immunoSEQ multiplex PCR, and TCRdb kept only the in-frame ones, dropping some. The sample yields 300,000 or so clones, about 85% seen once. Categorization into cohorts depended on clinical history that participants reported. CDR3 size: 17 residues. Trimming took 5 bases from V and 0 from J; bases not matched to a gene: 13. Germline-derived CDR1 and CDR2 are SEHNR and FQNEAQ (reference sequence). The TCR was taken from a woman under 40 who had recovered from COVID-19. This sequence joins TRBV7-9 and TRBJ2-7; 7 bases agree with TRBD2. Sequences were obtained from PBMCs or T cells enriched from blood (not recorded which). CDR3 amino acids: CASSPGPLAVSSYEQYF. The DNA of the CDR3 is TGTGCCAGCAGCCCTGGGCCCCTAGCGGTGAGCTCCTACGAGCAGTACTTC.